This T cell receptor beta chain comes out of a study of cytomegalovirus exposure and HLA in healthy donors. Points from the study as a whole: A later analysis, which compared TCR beta chains of equal frequency, found the HLA-associated ones more clonally expanded. TCR beta chains numbering more than 150 were designated cytomegalovirus-associated.

Trimming pared 9 bases from V and 9 bases from J, leaving 21 bases between. The CDR3 loop spans 14 amino acids. Germline CDR1 SGHTA, CDR2 FQGNSA. This PCR relied on a set of 60 Vbeta primers and 13 Jbeta primers. The data were produced by immunoSEQ multiplex PCR, yet TCRdb's version contains in-frame clones alone and is incomplete. The repertoire has 200,000 to 250,000 clones, 70% to 85% of them found once; the top ten carry around 4%. Details on this clone: Its antigen is as yet unknown.

The chain has TRBV7-2 and TRBJ2-1; tentatively, D is TRBD2 (6 bases). The receptor's source is a male donor in good health and CMV-seronegative. The sequenced material came from PBMCs. The CDR3 sequence is CARETSFVSGEQFF. The CDR3 DNA reads as TGTGCCAGGGAGACTAGTTTTGTATCGGGTGAGCAGTTCTTC.